The rows below give T cell receptor beta chains drawn from one sample of a study of blood T cell repertoires in COVID-19. TCRdb's copy holds only in-frame clones and misses some; the assay was immunoSEQ multiplex PCR. The profile shows around 220,000 clones, around 75% of them singletons. The sample taken for sequencing was peripheral blood. The receptor set was obtained from a human donor in a cohort sampled during active COVID-19. Each CDR3 is given with its conserved first and last residue. Fields, in order: clone size, J gene, D gene, V gene, CDR3 DNA, CDR3 protein. D genes are given only for firm matches. Where a row states a size, it is once, few, many or the class of an expanded clone; other rows omit it.

>.|TRBJ2-7|TRBD1|TRBV18
TGTGCCAGCTCCCAGACAGGGACGGCCGAGCAGTACTTC
CASSQTGTAEQYF
>.|TRBJ2-1|.|TRBV6-5
TGTGCCAGCAGTTACTCGATTAGGGGGTCACAGTTCTTC
CASSYSIRGSQFF
>.|TRBJ2-7|TRBD2|TRBV3-1/TRBV3-2
TGTGCCAGCAGCCCCAAGGGCCTAGCGGGAGGAAGTACGTACGAGCAGTACTTC
CASSPKGLAGGSTYEQYF
>.|TRBJ1-6|.|TRBV5-1
TGCGCCAGCAGCTTGGAAGGACAGAGAGATAATTCACCCCTCCACTTT
CASSLEGQRDNSPLHF
>.|TRBJ2-5|.|TRBV6-6
TGTGCCAGCACACTACTTCTCGCACGAGGGGAGACCCAGTACTTC
CASTLLLARGETQYF
>.|TRBJ1-2|.|TRBV28
TGTGCCAGCAGTTCCGGGGGGGGCAACTATGGCTACACCTTC
CASSSGGGNYGYTF
>.|TRBJ1-6|.|TRBV2
TGTGCCAGCAGTGTGAGGGGACTGAATAATTCACCCCTCCACTTT
CASSVRGLNNSPLHF
>.|TRBJ2-7|.|TRBV5-1
TGCGCCAGCTCCTTCAATAGGGGGGAGCAGTACTTC
CASSFNRGEQYF
>.|TRBJ2-7|TRBD2|TRBV7-2
TGTGCCAGCGCCTCTGCGGGAGGGTTGAACTACGAGCAGTACTTC
CASASAGGLNYEQYF
>few|TRBJ2-7|.|TRBV30
TGTGCCTGGAGTAATCAATACGAGCAGTACTTC
CAWSNQYEQYF
>once|TRBJ1-1|.|TRBV18
TGTGCCAGCTCCCCCGGGGGGTCTTTATCTTGGCCTGAAGCTTTCTTT
CASSPGGSLSWPEAFF
>.|TRBJ1-2|TRBD1|TRBV5-4
TGTGCCAGCAGCTCCGGACAGGGAGATGGGTATGGCTACACCTTC
CASSSGQGDGYGYTF
>.|TRBJ2-1|TRBD2|TRBV12-3/TRBV12-4
TGTGCCAGCAGTTGGACTAGCGGTAGGGAGTTCTTC
CASSWTSGREFF
>.|TRBJ2-2|.|TRBV5-6
TGTGCCAGCAGCTTGGGGCAGGGGCTGAACACCGGGGAGCTGTTTTTT
CASSLGQGLNTGELFF
>.|TRBJ1-1|TRBD1|TRBV3-1/TRBV3-2
TGTGCCAGCAGCCAAGGACAGGGGATCACTGAAGCTTTCTTT
CASSQGQGITEAFF
>.|TRBJ1-3|.|TRBV2
TGTGCCAGCAGCCAGACAGGCATCTCTGGAAACACCATATATTTT
CASSQTGISGNTIYF
>.|TRBJ2-2|.|TRBV6-5
TGTGCCAGCAGTTACTCGGGGCAGGGAAACACCGGGGAGCTGTTTTTT
CASSYSGQGNTGELFF
>.|TRBJ2-7|.|TRBV5-4
TGTGCCAGCAGCCGGGGTTCCCTAGCGTCCTCCTACGAGCAGTACTTC
CASSRGSLASSYEQYF
>.|TRBJ1-6|.|TRBV5-5
TGTGCCAGCAGCTTGTACGCTGCAGGGTTTTCTAATTCACCCCTCCACTTT
CASSLYAAGFSNSPLHF
>.|TRBJ1-1|TRBD1|TRBV18
TGTGCCAGCTCACCACAGGGGGCGCAGGTCGGGAACACTGAAGCTTTCTTT
CASSPQGAQVGNTEAFF
>.|TRBJ1-2|TRBD1|TRBV15
TGTGCCACCAGCAGAGCGACAGGGCCCGCTGGCTACACCTTC
CATSRATGPAGYTF
>.|TRBJ1-1|.|TRBV5-4
TGTGCCAGCAGCTCCATTGAGACTATGAACACTGAAGCTTTCTTT
CASSSIETMNTEAFF
>.|TRBJ2-1|.|TRBV3-1/TRBV3-2
TGTGCCAGCAGCCCGCGCCGACAGGACTCCTACAATGAGCAGTTCTTC
CASSPRRQDSYNEQFF
>.|TRBJ1-2|TRBD1|TRBV6-5
TGTGCCAGCAGATCGACTGGACAGGGGGCCAGGGGCTACACCTTC
CASRSTGQGARGYTF
>.|TRBJ1-1|.|TRBV2
TGTGCCAGCAGTGAATATAGGGAGAAAGCTTTCTTT
CASSEYREKAFF
>.|TRBJ2-4|.|TRBV5-1
TGCGCCAGCAGCCCGGACAGTTGGGACATTCAGTACTTC
CASSPDSWDIQYF
>.|TRBJ2-7|.|TRBV5-1
TGCGCCAGCAGCTTGTCGGGTAACGCCCCCTACGAGCAGTACTTC
CASSLSGNAPYEQYF
>.|TRBJ2-7|TRBD2|TRBV7-8
TGTGCCAGCAGCTTACTCCTTAGCGGGAGGGCCTCCTACGAGCAGTACTTC
CASSLLLSGRASYEQYF
>.|TRBJ1-2|TRBD1|TRBV27
TGTGCCAGCAGTTCACAGGGGCAGGGGGGAGGCTACACCTTC
CASSSQGQGGGYTF
>.|TRBJ2-3|.|TRBV3-1/TRBV3-2
TGTGCCAGCAGCCACGGGGATACGCAGTATTTT
CASSHGDTQYF
>.|TRBJ2-1|.|TRBV21-1
TGTGCCAGCAGCAAAGGGAAAATAGCGGGGACCGTCTACAATGAGCAGTTCTTC
CASSKGKIAGTVYNEQFF
>.|TRBJ1-3|.|TRBV30
TGTGCCTGGGGATTCTTCTCTGGAAACACCATATATTTT
CAWGFFSGNTIYF
>once|TRBJ1-5|.|TRBV7-2
TGTGCCAGCAGCTTAGTGCGGGGGGGCCTTAATAGCAATCAGCCCCAGCATTTT
CASSLVRGGLNSNQPQHF
>.|TRBJ2-3|.|TRBV7-2
TGTGCCAGCAGCTCATCCCGCACAGATACGCAGTATTTT
CASSSSRTDTQYF
>.|TRBJ2-7|TRBD1|TRBV27
TGTGCCAGCAGCCCGGGACAGGGAGTACACGAGCAGTACTTC
CASSPGQGVHEQYF
>.|TRBJ2-7|TRBD2|TRBV3-1/TRBV3-2
TGTGCCAGCAGCCGCGGACTAGCGGGAGGCTCCTACGAGCAGTACTTC
CASSRGLAGGSYEQYF
>.|TRBJ2-7|.|TRBV3-1/TRBV3-2
TGTGCCAGCAGCCCGCATATCGGGGCTAGCGCGCGCCCTAAGACCTACGAGCAGTACTTC
CASSPHIGASARPKTYEQYF
>.|TRBJ1-3|.|TRBV11-2
TGTGCCAGCAGCTTAGTCCGGGGTGTCAGAAACACCATATATTTT
CASSLVRGVRNTIYF
>.|TRBJ1-5|.|TRBV3-1/TRBV3-2
TGTGCCACGGGGGGCAATCAGCCCCAGCATTTT
CATGGNQPQHF
>once|TRBJ1-3|TRBD1|TRBV4-1
TGCGCCAGCAGCCAATGGGGACAGGGGACCGGTCGTTTTGGAAACACCATATATTTT
CASSQWGQGTGRFGNTIYF
>few|TRBJ1-6|.|TRBV9
TGTGCCAGCAGCCAAGCGCCTGATAATTCACCCCTCCACTTT
CASSQAPDNSPLHF
>.|TRBJ1-3|TRBD1|TRBV11-3
TGTGCCAGCAGCTCTCGTTTCCGGGACAGGGCTGGAAACACCATATATTTT
CASSSRFRDRAGNTIYF
>.|TRBJ2-4|.|TRBV29-1
TGCAGCGTTGAAGGAGTCGGGGAGTGGGTCAAAAACATTCAGTACTTC
CSVEGVGEWVKNIQYF